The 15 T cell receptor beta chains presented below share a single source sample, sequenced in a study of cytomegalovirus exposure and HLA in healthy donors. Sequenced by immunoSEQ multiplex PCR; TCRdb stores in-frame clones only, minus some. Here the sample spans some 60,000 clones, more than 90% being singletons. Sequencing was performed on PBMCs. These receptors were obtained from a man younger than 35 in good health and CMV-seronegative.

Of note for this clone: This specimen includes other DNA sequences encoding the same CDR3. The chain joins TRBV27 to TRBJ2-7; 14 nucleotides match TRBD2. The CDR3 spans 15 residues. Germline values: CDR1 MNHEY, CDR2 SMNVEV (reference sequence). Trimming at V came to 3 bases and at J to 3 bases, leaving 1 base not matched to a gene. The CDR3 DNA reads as TGTGCCAGCAGTTTGGGACTAGCGGGAGTCTACGAGCAGTACTTC. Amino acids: CASSLGLAGVYEQYF.

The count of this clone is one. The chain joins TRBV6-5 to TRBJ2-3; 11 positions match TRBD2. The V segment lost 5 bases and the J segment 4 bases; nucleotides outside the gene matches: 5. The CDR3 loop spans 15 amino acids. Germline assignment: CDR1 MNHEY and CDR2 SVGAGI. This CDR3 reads CASSSTSGSSDTQYF. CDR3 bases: TGTGCCAGCAGTAGCACTAGCGGGAGTTCAGATACGCAGTATTTT.

The CDR3: CASSRTTGTPEDIQYF. In nucleotides, the CDR3 is TGCGCCAGCAGCCGTACCACCGGGACACCCGAAGACATTCAGTACTTC. The chain employs TRBV4-1 and TRBJ2-4, with D possibly matching TRBD1 (6 bases). The CDR3 extends over 16 amino acids. The ends were cut back, 4 bases at V and 8 bases at J, with 21 bases in the middle. Germline CDR1 MGHRA, CDR2 YSYEKL.

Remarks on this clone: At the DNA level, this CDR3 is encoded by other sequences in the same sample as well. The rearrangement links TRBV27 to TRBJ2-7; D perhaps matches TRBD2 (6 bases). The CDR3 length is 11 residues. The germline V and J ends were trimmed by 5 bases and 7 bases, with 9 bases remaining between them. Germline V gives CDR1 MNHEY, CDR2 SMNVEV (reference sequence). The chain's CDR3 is CASSAGGEQYF. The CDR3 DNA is TGTGCCAGCAGTGCCGGAGGGGAGCAGTACTTC.

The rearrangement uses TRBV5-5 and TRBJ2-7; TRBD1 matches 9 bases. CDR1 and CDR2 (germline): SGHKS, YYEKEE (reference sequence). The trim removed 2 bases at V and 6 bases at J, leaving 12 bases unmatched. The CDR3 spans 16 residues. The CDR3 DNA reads TGTGCCAGCAGCTTCGACTCCGGGACAGGGCGTATCGAGCAGTACTTC. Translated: CASSFDSGTGRIEQYF. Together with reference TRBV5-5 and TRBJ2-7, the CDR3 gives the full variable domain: DAGVTQSPTHLIKTRGQQVTLRCSPISGHKSVSWYQQVLGQGPQFIFQYYEKEERGRGNFPDRFSARQFPNYSSELNVNALLLGDSALYLCASSFDSGTGRIEQYFGPGTRLTVT.

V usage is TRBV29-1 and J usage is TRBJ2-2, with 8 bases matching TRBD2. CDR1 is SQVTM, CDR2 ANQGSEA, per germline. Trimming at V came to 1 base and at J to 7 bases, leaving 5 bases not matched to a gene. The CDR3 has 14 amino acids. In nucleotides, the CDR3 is TGCAGCGTTGAAGCGGGAGGGCCGGGCGGGGAGCTGTTTTTT. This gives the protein CSVEAGGPGGELFF.

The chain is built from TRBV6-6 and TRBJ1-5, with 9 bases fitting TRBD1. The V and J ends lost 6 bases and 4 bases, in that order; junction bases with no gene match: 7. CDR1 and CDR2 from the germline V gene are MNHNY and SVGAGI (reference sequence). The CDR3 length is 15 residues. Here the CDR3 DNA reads TGTGCCAGCAGCGGAACAGGGGGCGGTAATCAGCCCCAGCATTTT. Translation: CASSGTGGGNQPQHF.

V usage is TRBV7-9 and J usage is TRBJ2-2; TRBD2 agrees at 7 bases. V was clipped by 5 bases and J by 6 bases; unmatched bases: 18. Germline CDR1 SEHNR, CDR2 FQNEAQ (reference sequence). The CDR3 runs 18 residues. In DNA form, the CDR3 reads TGTGCCAGCAGCGACGGGGCCAGGACTAGGCAGGACGCCGGGGAGCTGTTTTTT. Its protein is CASSDGARTRQDAGELFF. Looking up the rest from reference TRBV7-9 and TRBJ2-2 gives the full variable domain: DTGVSQNPRHKITKRGQNVTFRCDPISEHNRLYWYRQTLGQGPEFLTYFQNEAQLEKSRLLSDRFSAERPKGSFSTLEIQRTEQGDSAMYLCASSDGARTRQDAGELFFGEGSRLTVL.

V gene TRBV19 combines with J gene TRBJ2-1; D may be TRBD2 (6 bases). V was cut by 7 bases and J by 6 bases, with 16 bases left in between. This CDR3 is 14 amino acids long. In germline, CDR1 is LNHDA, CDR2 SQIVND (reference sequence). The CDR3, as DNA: TGTGCCAGTACCGACGGAGGGTTACGCAATGAGCAGTTCTTC. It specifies CASTDGGLRNEQFF. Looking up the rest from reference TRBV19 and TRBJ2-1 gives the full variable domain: DGGITQSPKYLFRKEGQNVTLSCEQNLNHDAMYWYRQDPGQGLRLIYYSQIVNDFQKGDIAEGYSVSREKKESFPLTVTSAQKNPTAFYLCASTDGGLRNEQFFGPGTRLTVL.

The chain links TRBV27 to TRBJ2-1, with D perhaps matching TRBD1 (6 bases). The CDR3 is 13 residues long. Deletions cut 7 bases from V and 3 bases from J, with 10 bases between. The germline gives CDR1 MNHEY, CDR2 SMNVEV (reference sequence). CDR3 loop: CASTTGFYNEQFF. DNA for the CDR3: TGTGCCAGCACCACAGGGTTCTACAATGAGCAGTTCTTC.

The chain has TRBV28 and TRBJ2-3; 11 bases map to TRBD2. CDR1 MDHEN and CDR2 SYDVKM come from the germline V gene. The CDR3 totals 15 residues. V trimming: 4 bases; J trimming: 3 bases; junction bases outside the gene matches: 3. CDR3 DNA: TGTGCCAGCAGTTCGGTAGCGGGAGGGACAGATACGCAGTATTTT. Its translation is CASSSVAGGTDTQYF.

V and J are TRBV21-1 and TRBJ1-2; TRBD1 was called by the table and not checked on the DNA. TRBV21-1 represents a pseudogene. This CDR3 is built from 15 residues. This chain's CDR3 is CASSKEGQGAIGYTF. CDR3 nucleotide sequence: TGTGCCAGCAGCAAAGAGGGACAGGGGGCAATTGGCTACACCTTC.

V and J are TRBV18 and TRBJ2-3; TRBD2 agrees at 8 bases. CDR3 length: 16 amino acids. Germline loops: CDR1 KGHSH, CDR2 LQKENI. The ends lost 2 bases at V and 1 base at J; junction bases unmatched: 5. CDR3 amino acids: CASSPSELAGTDTQYF. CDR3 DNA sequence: TGTGCCAGCTCACCAAGCGAACTAGCGGGCACAGATACGCAGTATTTT.

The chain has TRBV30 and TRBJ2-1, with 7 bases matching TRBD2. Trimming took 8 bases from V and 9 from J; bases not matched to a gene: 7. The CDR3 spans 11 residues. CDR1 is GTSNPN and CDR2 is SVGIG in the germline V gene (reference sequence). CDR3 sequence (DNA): TGTGCCGGTCATAGCGGGTCTGAGCAGTTCTTC. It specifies CAGHSGSEQFF.

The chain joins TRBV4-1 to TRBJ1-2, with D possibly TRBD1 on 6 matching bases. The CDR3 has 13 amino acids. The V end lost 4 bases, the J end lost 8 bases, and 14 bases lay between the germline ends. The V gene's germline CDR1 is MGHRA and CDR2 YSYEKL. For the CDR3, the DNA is TGCGCCAGCAGCCTAGCAGGGGTGGGGGGCTACACCTTC. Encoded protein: CASSLAGVGGYTF.